What follows are 18 T cell receptor beta chains derived from one specimen sequenced in a study of cytomegalovirus exposure and HLA in healthy donors. Researchers ran the PCR with 60 Vbeta and 13 Jbeta primers. Some clones are missing from TCRdb's copy, which holds only in-frame ones; the method was immunoSEQ multiplex PCR. Of around 200,000 clones detected, about four fifths appear once; the ten largest clones hold roughly 2.6%. The sequenced material came from PBMCs. These receptors all stem from a woman between 50 and 59 years old in good health and CMV-seropositive.

This clone is a singleton in its sample. The identical CDR3 is also encoded by other nucleotide sequences in the sample. V gene TRBV5-1 combines with J gene TRBJ2-3, with D unclear. Per the germline V gene, CDR1 is SGHRS and CDR2 is YFSETQ. The CDR3 extends over 12 amino acids. Trimming took off 1 base at V and 4 bases at J, with 4 bases between the two ends. In DNA, the CDR3 is TGCGCCAGCAGCTTGACTGCAGATACGCAGTATTTT. Amino acid sequence: CASSLTADTQYF.

The rearrangement joins TRBV4-1 to TRBJ1-4; D uncertain. In germline, CDR1 is MGHRA, CDR2 YSYEKL. V lost 4 bases and J 0 bases, leaving 15 bases between the germline ends. This CDR3 region has 17 residues. The CDR3 loop is CASSRLEQPATNEKLFF. The CDR3 nucleotides are TGCGCCAGCAGCCGGCTCGAACAGCCCGCAACTAATGAAAAACTGTTTTTT.

The rearrangement joins TRBV10-2 to TRBJ2-3; the D gene is possibly TRBD2 (7 bases). V gave up 4 bases and J gave up 2 bases, with 13 bases separating them. The CDR3 is made up of 15 amino acids. Germline assignment: CDR1 WSHSY and CDR2 SAAADI. This CDR3 is CASSVGGGLTDTQYF. The DNA of the CDR3 is TGCGCCAGCAGTGTGGGGGGGGGCCTCACAGATACGCAGTATTTT.

In its sample, this clone was seen a few times. J is TRBJ2-1 and V is TRBV7-3; no clear D. The CDR3 contains 15 residues. Trimming removed 2 bases from V and 6 bases from J, with 14 bases in between. Germline values: CDR1 SGHTA, CDR2 FQGTGA. DNA of the CDR3: TGTGCCAGCAGCTTATCCCGAAACTCTATCAATGAGCAGTTCTTC. Translation gives CASSLSRNSINEQFF.

V gene TRBV4-3 combines with J gene TRBJ1-2, with D possibly TRBD1 on 5 matching bases. CDR3 length equals 15 residues. V dropped 1 base and J dropped 6 bases, with 15 bases sitting between them. Looked up from germline, CDR1 is LGHNA and CDR2 is YSLEER. This CDR3 is CASSQVGSGRNGYTF. DNA for the CDR3: TGCGCCAGCAGCCAAGTTGGGTCAGGGAGGAATGGCTACACCTTC.

Written as DNA, the CDR3 is TGCGCCAGCAGCCAGAGGACAGGGCTCACAGATACGCAGTATTTT. It codes for CASSQRTGLTDTQYF. This chain connects TRBV4-1 to TRBJ2-3; 8 nucleotides agree with TRBD1. This CDR3 region has 15 residues. J lost 2 bases, V lost 3 bases, and 4 bases had no gene match. From germline, CDR1 is MGHRA and CDR2 YSYEKL.

The V and J genes are TRBV5-6 and TRBJ2-1, with D tentatively TRBD2 (6 bases). Trimming stripped 3 bases from V and 0 bases from J, with 16 bases between. The germline gives CDR1 SGHDT, CDR2 YYEEEE. The CDR3 loop spans 17 amino acids. DNA of the CDR3: TGTGCCAGCAGCTGGGGTCTGGCGGGGAGCTCCTACAATGAGCAGTTCTTC. The encoded protein is CASSWGLAGSSYNEQFF.

This clone turned up a few times. V gene TRBV2 combines with J gene TRBJ2-7; D is possibly TRBD1 (6 bases). CDR1 is SNHLY and CDR2 is FYNNEI in the germline V gene. The CDR3 loop spans 11 amino acids. Between the trimmed V and J ends, which lost 4 bases and 9 bases, there was a span of 10 bases. The CDR3 coding sequence is TGTGCCAGCAGTGGGGGACACGGGCAGTACTTC. Its protein is CASSGGHGQYF.

The rearrangement links TRBV10-3 to TRBJ2-3; 15 nucleotides match TRBD2. The germline V gene has CDR1 ENHRY and CDR2 SYGVKD. CDR3 length equals 15 residues. The V and J ends lost 5 bases and 8 bases, in that order; junction bases with no gene match: 5. The CDR3 DNA reads TGTGCCATCAGTTGGACTAGCGGGGGGGAGGGTACGCAGTATTTT. Amino acids: CAISWTSGGEGTQYF.

The V call is TRBV9, the J call TRBJ1-2; tentative D call: TRBD1 (6 bases). Trimming stripped 2 bases from V and 4 bases from J, with 15 bases between. The CDR3 sequence is 15 residues long. Germline V lookup: CDR1 SGDLS, CDR2 YYNGEE. Written as DNA, the CDR3 is TGTGCCAGCAGCGTCCGAGGGGGGGGGACCTATGGCTACACCTTC. This sequence encodes CASSVRGGGTYGYTF. Full variable domain (missing parts from reference TRBV9 and TRBJ1-2): DSGVTQTPKHLITATGQRVTLRCSPRSGDLSVYWYQQSLDQGLQFLIQYYNGEERAKGNILERFSAQQFPDLHSELNLSSLELGDSALYFCASSVRGGGTYGYTFGSGTRLTVV.

The V and J genes are TRBV20-1 and TRBJ1-1, with D unresolved. In germline, CDR1 is DFQATT, CDR2 SNEGSKA (reference sequence). The CDR3 consists of 11 residues. The CDR3 bases are TGCAGGGTTCAGGCAGGCACTGAAGCTTTCTTT. Translated, it gives CRVQAGTEAFF.

This CDR3 is CASSYSTGDTEAFF. The DNA for the CDR3 is TGTGCCAGCAGTTACTCGACGGGGGACACTGAAGCTTTCTTT. This chain joins TRBV6-5 and TRBJ1-1, with D tentatively TRBD1 (5 bases). V gave up 0 bases and J gave up 3 bases, with 8 bases separating them. The CDR3 extends over 14 amino acids. CDR1 MNHEY and CDR2 SVGAGI come from the germline V gene.

This sequence joins TRBV9 and TRBJ2-2; tentatively, D is TRBD2 (7 bases). The germline gives CDR1 SGDLS, CDR2 YYNGEE. The CDR3 extends over 19 amino acids. V lost 1 base to trimming and J lost 2 bases, with 21 bases between them. Here the CDR3 DNA reads TGTGCCAGCAGCGTAACCTCCGGGGGGCCTGGAATAAACACCGGGGAGCTGTTTTTT. Encoded protein: CASSVTSGGPGINTGELFF.

This chain uses TRBV7-9 with TRBJ1-4; D is unclear. This CDR3 is 12 amino acids long. V lost 5 bases to trimming and J lost 8 bases, with 9 bases between them. Germline loops: CDR1 SEHNR, CDR2 FQNEAQ (reference sequence). CDR3 region: CASSPRGEKLFF. For the CDR3, the DNA is TGTGCCAGCAGCCCACGAGGGGAAAAACTGTTTTTT.

This clone appeared a few times. V is TRBV7-9 and J is TRBJ1-2; D unclear. Germline-derived CDR1 and CDR2 are SEHNR and FQNEAQ (reference sequence). The CDR3 consists of 14 residues. V was trimmed by 1 base and J by 6 bases, leaving 12 bases between them. The CDR3 DNA reads as TGTGCCAGCAGCTTAGGGTACCGGGAGGATGGCTACACCTTC. It translates to CASSLGYREDGYTF.

The V gene is TRBV7-9, the J gene TRBJ1-3; D might be TRBD1 (6 bases). The ends were cut back, 6 bases at V and 0 bases at J, with 18 bases in the middle. The CDR3 totals 17 residues. Germline-derived CDR1 and CDR2 are SEHNR and FQNEAQ (reference sequence). The CDR3 region has the DNA TGTGCCAGCAGTAAGAGCCGGGACATGAGCTCTGGAAACACCATATATTTT. Encoded protein: CASSKSRDMSSGNTIYF.

This rearrangement joins TRBV5-4 to TRBJ1-1; weak D call: TRBD1 (6 bases). The CDR3 covers 14 residues. The ends were cut back, 3 bases at V and 0 bases at J, with 9 bases in the middle. Germline V CDR1 and CDR2: SGHNT, YYREEE (reference sequence). As DNA, the CDR3 is TGTGCCAGCAGCTCGGACAGTATGAACACTGAAGCTTTCTTT. Protein product: CASSSDSMNTEAFF. The full variable domain, in which reference TRBV5-4 and TRBJ1-1 provide the parts outside the CDR3, is ETGVTQSPTHLIKTRGQQVTLRCSSQSGHNTVSWYQQALGQGPQFIFQYYREEENGRGNFPPRFSGLQFPNYSSELNVNALELDDSALYLCASSSDSMNTEAFFGQGTRLTVV.

V usage is TRBV5-1 and J usage is TRBJ2-7, with D possibly matching TRBD2 (5 bases). This CDR3 spans 14 amino acids. Trimming took off 4 bases at V and 0 bases at J, with 11 bases between the two ends. Germline CDR1 reads SGHRS; CDR2 reads YFSETQ. The CDR3 region is CASSVAGVSYEQYF. DNA of the CDR3: TGCGCCAGCAGCGTAGCCGGGGTCTCCTACGAGCAGTACTTC.